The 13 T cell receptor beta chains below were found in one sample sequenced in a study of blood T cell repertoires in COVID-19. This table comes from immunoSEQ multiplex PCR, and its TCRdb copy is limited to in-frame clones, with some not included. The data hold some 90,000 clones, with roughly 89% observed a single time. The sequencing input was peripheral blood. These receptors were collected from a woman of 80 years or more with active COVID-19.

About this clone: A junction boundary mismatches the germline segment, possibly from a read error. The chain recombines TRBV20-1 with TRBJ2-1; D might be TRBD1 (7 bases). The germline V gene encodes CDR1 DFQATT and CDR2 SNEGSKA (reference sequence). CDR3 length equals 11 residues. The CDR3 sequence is CSAGGGAVLVF. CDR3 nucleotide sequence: TGCAGTGCTGGAGGGGGCGCGGTTTTGGTCTTC.

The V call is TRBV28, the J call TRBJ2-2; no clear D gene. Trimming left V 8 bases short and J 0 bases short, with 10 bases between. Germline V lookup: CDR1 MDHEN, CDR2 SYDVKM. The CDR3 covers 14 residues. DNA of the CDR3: TGTGCCAGCCAGTCCTTCGCGAACACCGGGGAGCTGTTTTTT. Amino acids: CASQSFANTGELFF. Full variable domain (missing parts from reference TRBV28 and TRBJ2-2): DVKVTQSSRYLVKRTGEKVFLECVQDMDHENMFWYRQDPGLGLRLIYFSYDVKMKEKGDIPEGYSVSREKKERFSLILESASTNQTSMYLCASQSFANTGELFFGEGSRLTVL.

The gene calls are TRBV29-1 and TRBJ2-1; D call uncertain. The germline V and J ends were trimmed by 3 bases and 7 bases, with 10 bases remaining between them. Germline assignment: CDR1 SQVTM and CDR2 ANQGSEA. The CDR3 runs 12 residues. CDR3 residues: CSVDGEDNEQFF. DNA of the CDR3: TGCAGCGTTGATGGTGAGGATAATGAGCAGTTCTTC.

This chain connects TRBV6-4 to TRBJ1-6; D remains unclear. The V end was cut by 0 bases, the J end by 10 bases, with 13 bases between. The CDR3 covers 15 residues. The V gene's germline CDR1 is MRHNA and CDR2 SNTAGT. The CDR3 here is CASSDSIEHHSPLHF. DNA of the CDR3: TGTGCCAGCAGTGACTCGATTGAGCACCACTCACCCCTCCACTTT.

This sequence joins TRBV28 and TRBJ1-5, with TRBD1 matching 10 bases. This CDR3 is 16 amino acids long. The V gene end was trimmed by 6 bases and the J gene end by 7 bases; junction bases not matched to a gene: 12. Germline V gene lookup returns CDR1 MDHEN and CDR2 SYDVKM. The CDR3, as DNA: TGTGCCAGCAGAGACCCGGGACAGGGGCGGAGACAGCCCCAGCATTTT. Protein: CASRDPGQGRRQPQHF.

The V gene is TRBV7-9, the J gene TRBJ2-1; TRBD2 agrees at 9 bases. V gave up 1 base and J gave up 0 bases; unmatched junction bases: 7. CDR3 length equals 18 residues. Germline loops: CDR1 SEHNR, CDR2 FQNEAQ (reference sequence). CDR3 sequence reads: CASSLGFGSGSSYNEQFF. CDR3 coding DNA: TGTGCCAGCAGCTTAGGGTTTGGTAGCGGGAGCTCCTACAATGAGCAGTTCTTC. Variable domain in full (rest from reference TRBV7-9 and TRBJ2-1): DTGVSQNPRHKITKRGQNVTFRCDPISEHNRLYWYRQTLGQGPEFLTYFQNEAQLEKSRLLSDRFSAERPKGSFSTLEIQRTEQGDSAMYLCASSLGFGSGSSYNEQFFGPGTRLTVL.

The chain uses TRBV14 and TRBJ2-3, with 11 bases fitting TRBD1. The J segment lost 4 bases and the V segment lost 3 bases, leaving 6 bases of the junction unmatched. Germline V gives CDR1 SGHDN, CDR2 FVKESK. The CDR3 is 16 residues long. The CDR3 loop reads CASSHRWDRGSDTQYF. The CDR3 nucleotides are TGTGCCAGCAGCCATCGGTGGGACAGGGGGTCAGATACGCAGTATTTT.

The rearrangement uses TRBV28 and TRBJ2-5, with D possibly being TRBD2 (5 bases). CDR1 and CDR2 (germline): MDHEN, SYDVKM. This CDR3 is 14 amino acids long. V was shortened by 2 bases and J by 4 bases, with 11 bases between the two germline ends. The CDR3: CASSLRSGRETQYF. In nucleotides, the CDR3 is TGTGCCAGCAGTTTACGTTCGGGAAGAGAGACCCAGTACTTC.

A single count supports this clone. The CDR3 spells CASSLMGTSSVETQYF. The CDR3, as DNA: TGTGCCAGCAGCTTAATGGGGACTAGCTCTGTCGAGACCCAGTACTTC. V is TRBV7-9 and J is TRBJ2-5, with 9 bases identical to TRBD2. After removal of 2 bases from V and 5 bases from J, the junction contained 9 bases not matched to a gene. Germline CDR1 SEHNR, CDR2 FQNEAQ (reference sequence). This CDR3 is 16 amino acids long.

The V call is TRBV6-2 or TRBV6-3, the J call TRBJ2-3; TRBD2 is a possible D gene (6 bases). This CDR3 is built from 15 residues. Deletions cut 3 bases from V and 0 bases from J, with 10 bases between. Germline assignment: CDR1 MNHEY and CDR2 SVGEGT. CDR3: CASSYLALSTDTQYF. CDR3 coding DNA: TGTGCCAGCAGTTATCTAGCGCTTAGCACAGATACGCAGTATTTT.

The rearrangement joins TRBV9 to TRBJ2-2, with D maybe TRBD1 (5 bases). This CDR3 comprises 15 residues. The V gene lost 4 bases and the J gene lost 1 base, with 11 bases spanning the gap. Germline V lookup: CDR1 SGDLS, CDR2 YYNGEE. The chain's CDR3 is CASSPQGLNTGELFF. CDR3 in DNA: TGTGCCAGCAGCCCCCAGGGTTTGAACACCGGGGAGCTGTTTTTT.

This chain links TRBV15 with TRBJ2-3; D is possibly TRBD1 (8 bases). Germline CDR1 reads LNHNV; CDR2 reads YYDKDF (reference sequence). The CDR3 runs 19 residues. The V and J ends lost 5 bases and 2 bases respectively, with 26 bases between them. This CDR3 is CATSFGTGMGLAATDTQYF. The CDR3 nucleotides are TGTGCCACCAGCTTCGGGACAGGTATGGGTCTAGCGGCCACAGATACGCAGTATTTT.

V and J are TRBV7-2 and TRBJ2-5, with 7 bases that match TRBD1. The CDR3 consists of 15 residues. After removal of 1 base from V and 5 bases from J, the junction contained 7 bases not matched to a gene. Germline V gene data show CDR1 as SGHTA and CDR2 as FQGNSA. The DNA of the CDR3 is TGTGCCAGCAGCTTAGGCCGACAGGGCCGGGAGACCCAGTACTTC. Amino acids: CASSLGRQGRETQYF. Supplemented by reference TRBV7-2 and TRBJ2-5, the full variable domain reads GAGVSQSPSNKVTEKGKDVELRCDPISGHTALYWYRQSLGQGLEFLIYFQGNSAPDKSGLPSDRFSAERTGGSVSTLTIQRTQQEDSAVYLCASSLGRQGRETQYFGPGTRLLVL.